The TCR beta chain under discussion was sequenced for a study of blood T cell repertoires in COVID-19. Across the study: PBMCs, B-cell-depleted T cells, or T cells provided the cDNA or gDNA that made up the material.

Produced via immunoSEQ multiplex PCR; TCRdb's table is partial and in-frame only. The data contain some 81,000 clones, 90% to 95% of them seen just once; the ten biggest clones take up roughly 4%. Sequencing was carried out using peripheral blood. The sequence derives from a human donor with active COVID-19. The donor label of this sample is uncertain.

The CDR3 loop reads CASSPTRLAGGTDTQYF. CDR3 bases: TGTGCCAGCAGTCCGACTAGACTAGCGGGTGGCACAGATACGCAGTATTTT. The V gene is TRBV28, the J gene TRBJ2-3, with TRBD2 identical over 10 bases. Germline V gene sequence: CDR1 MDHEN, CDR2 SYDVKM. The CDR3 is 17 amino acids. J was trimmed by 1 base and V by 5 bases; bases with no gene match: 9.